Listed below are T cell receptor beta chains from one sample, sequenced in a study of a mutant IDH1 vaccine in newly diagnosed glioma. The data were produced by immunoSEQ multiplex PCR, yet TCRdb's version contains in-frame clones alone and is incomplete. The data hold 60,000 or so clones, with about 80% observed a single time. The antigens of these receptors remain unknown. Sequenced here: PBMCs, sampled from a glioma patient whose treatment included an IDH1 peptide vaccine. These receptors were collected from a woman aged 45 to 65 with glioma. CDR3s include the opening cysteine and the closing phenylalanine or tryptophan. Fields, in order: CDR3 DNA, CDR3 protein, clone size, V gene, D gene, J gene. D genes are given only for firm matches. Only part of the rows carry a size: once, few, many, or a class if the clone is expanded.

CDR3 DNA: TGTGCCAGCAGCCCTCCCGGGACAACGAACACTGAAGCTTTCTTT
CDR3 protein: CASSPPGTTNTEAFF
clone size: NA
V gene: TRBV7-9
D gene: NA
J gene: TRBJ1-1

CDR3 DNA: TGTGCCAGCAGCTTAGATCGGAGGGATACGCAGTATTTT
CDR3 protein: CASSLDRRDTQYF
clone size: NA
V gene: TRBV11-2
D gene: NA
J gene: TRBJ2-3

CDR3 DNA: TGCAGCGTTGAGGACAGGGGATCTGGAAACACCATATATTTT
CDR3 protein: CSVEDRGSGNTIYF
clone size: NA
V gene: TRBV29-1
D gene: TRBD1
J gene: TRBJ1-3

CDR3 DNA: TGTGCCAGCAGTTTGGAAAGAAATGAAAAACTGTTTTTT
CDR3 protein: CASSLERNEKLFF
clone size: NA
V gene: TRBV27
D gene: NA
J gene: TRBJ1-4

CDR3 DNA: TGTGCCAGCAGTGAGTTACAGGTCTATAATTCACCCCTCCACTTT
CDR3 protein: CASSELQVYNSPLHF
clone size: NA
V gene: TRBV2
D gene: NA
J gene: TRBJ1-6

CDR3 DNA: TGTGCCAGCAGCGTAGAGGGCTCCCTCTCCTACGAGCAGTACTTC
CDR3 protein: CASSVEGSLSYEQYF
clone size: NA
V gene: TRBV9
D gene: NA
J gene: TRBJ2-7

CDR3 DNA: TGTGCCAGCAGCTTAGATCCGGGGAACACTGAAGCTTTCTTT
CDR3 protein: CASSLDPGNTEAFF
clone size: NA
V gene: TRBV7-2
D gene: NA
J gene: TRBJ1-1

CDR3 DNA: TGCGCCAGCAGCCAAGTCGGGGGGAATTCGTACGAGCAGTACTTC
CDR3 protein: CASSQVGGNSYEQYF
clone size: NA
V gene: TRBV4-3
D gene: TRBD2
J gene: TRBJ2-7

CDR3 DNA: TGTGCCAGCACCAGGGGGGACACCTATGGCTACACCTTC
CDR3 protein: CASTRGDTYGYTF
clone size: NA
V gene: TRBV6-5
D gene: TRBD1
J gene: TRBJ1-2

CDR3 DNA: TGTGCCAGCAGTCCGCCCCCGAGCGGGGGGGCAGATACGCAGTATTTT
CDR3 protein: CASSPPPSGGADTQYF
clone size: NA
V gene: TRBV6-6
D gene: TRBD2
J gene: TRBJ2-3

CDR3 DNA: TGTGCCAGCAGGGACGGCTGGAACACTGAAGCTTTCTTT
CDR3 protein: CASRDGWNTEAFF
clone size: few
V gene: TRBV19
D gene: NA
J gene: TRBJ1-1

CDR3 DNA: TGCGCCAGCAGCTTGGGACTAAGCACAGATACGCAGTATTTT
CDR3 protein: CASSLGLSTDTQYF
clone size: NA
V gene: TRBV5-1
D gene: NA
J gene: TRBJ2-3

CDR3 DNA: TGTGCCAGCAGCGCCCGACTAGCCGGTAAAGAGACCCAGTACTTC
CDR3 protein: CASSARLAGKETQYF
clone size: NA
V gene: TRBV9
D gene: TRBD2
J gene: TRBJ2-5

CDR3 DNA: TGTGCCAGCAGCTTACGACGGGGCGGCGGCAATCAGCCCCAGCATTTT
CDR3 protein: CASSLRRGGGNQPQHF
clone size: NA
V gene: TRBV7-2
D gene: NA
J gene: TRBJ1-5

CDR3 DNA: TGTGCCAGCAGCTTTGGCGGCACGAACACCGGGGAGCTGTTTTTT
CDR3 protein: CASSFGGTNTGELFF
clone size: NA
V gene: TRBV5-6
D gene: NA
J gene: TRBJ2-2

CDR3 DNA: TGTGCCAGTAGTATAATAGGCAACGATGAGCAGTTCTTC
CDR3 protein: CASSIIGNDEQFF
clone size: NA
V gene: TRBV19
D gene: NA
J gene: TRBJ2-1

CDR3 DNA: TGTGCCAGTAGTATATCAGTCGGAGATCCGGGGGGCTATGGCTACACCTTC
CDR3 protein: CASSISVGDPGGYGYTF
clone size: NA
V gene: TRBV19
D gene: NA
J gene: TRBJ1-2

CDR3 DNA: TGTGCCAGCAGTGGAGGGTTTAATTCACCCCTCCACTTT
CDR3 protein: CASSGGFNSPLHF
clone size: once
V gene: TRBV6-1
D gene: NA
J gene: TRBJ1-6

CDR3 DNA: TGTGCCAGCAGTTTCAGGGAGACAGATACGCAGTATTTT
CDR3 protein: CASSFRETDTQYF
clone size: NA
V gene: TRBV27
D gene: NA
J gene: TRBJ2-3

CDR3 DNA: TGTGCCAGCAGCACAAAACAGGGGTTCTCTGGAAACACCATATATTTT
CDR3 protein: CASSTKQGFSGNTIYF
clone size: NA
V gene: TRBV11-3
D gene: TRBD1
J gene: TRBJ1-3

CDR3 DNA: TGCGCCAGCAGCCAAGAGAGACAGGGGATAAGTGGCTACACCTTC
CDR3 protein: CASSQERQGISGYTF
clone size: few
V gene: TRBV4-1
D gene: TRBD1
J gene: TRBJ1-2

CDR3 DNA: TGCGCCAGCAGCCAAGATCTCGGGCCGGGGTCGAGCACAGATACGCAGTATTTT
CDR3 protein: CASSQDLGPGSSTDTQYF
clone size: few
V gene: TRBV4-3
D gene: NA
J gene: TRBJ2-3

CDR3 DNA: TGTGCCAGCAGCCCTCACAAGGACTACGAGCAGTACTTC
CDR3 protein: CASSPHKDYEQYF
clone size: NA
V gene: TRBV7-3
D gene: NA
J gene: TRBJ2-7

CDR3 DNA: TGTGCCAGAAGGGTCGGTCCTGCCGTGGGGACCTATAATTCACCCCTCCACTTT
CDR3 protein: CARRVGPAVGTYNSPLHF
clone size: NA
V gene: TRBV7-5
D gene: NA
J gene: TRBJ1-6

CDR3 DNA: TGTGCCAGCAGCCAAGAACAGGACAGAGGTCAGCCCCAGCATTTT
CDR3 protein: CASSQEQDRGQPQHF
clone size: NA
V gene: TRBV4-2
D gene: NA
J gene: TRBJ1-5

CDR3 DNA: TGTGCCAGCGGGGGCGGGAACACTGAAGCTTTCTTT
CDR3 protein: CASGGGNTEAFF
clone size: NA
V gene: TRBV9
D gene: NA
J gene: TRBJ1-1

CDR3 DNA: TGTGCCAGTAGTATTAGCGGGGGGGCGCAAGAGACCCAGTACTTC
CDR3 protein: CASSISGGAQETQYF
clone size: NA
V gene: TRBV19
D gene: TRBD2
J gene: TRBJ2-5

CDR3 DNA: TGTGCCAGCTCACCAGACGGGTCTAGCAATCAGCCCCAGCATTTT
CDR3 protein: CASSPDGSSNQPQHF
clone size: NA
V gene: TRBV18
D gene: NA
J gene: TRBJ1-5

CDR3 DNA: TGTGCCAGTAGTATAGAAGAGGGTAGGCCCTACAATGAGCAGTTCTTC
CDR3 protein: CASSIEEGRPYNEQFF
clone size: NA
V gene: TRBV19
D gene: NA
J gene: TRBJ2-1

CDR3 DNA: TGTGCCAGCAGCTCGGGACTTACTGCCCTCAATGAGCAGTTCTTC
CDR3 protein: CASSSGLTALNEQFF
clone size: NA
V gene: TRBV7-3
D gene: NA
J gene: TRBJ2-1

CDR3 DNA: TGTGCCAGCAGCTTGAGGCTGAATGAGCAGTTCTTC
CDR3 protein: CASSLRLNEQFF
clone size: NA
V gene: TRBV5-6
D gene: NA
J gene: TRBJ2-1

CDR3 DNA: TGTGCCAGCAGCCCGGAACTGGGTTCACCCCTCCACTTT
CDR3 protein: CASSPELGSPLHF
clone size: few
V gene: TRBV7-3
D gene: NA
J gene: TRBJ1-6

CDR3 DNA: TGTGCCATCAGTGAGTCGCCCGGCGGGGGGGGTGATGGCTACACCTTC
CDR3 protein: CAISESPGGGGDGYTF
clone size: once
V gene: TRBV10-3
D gene: NA
J gene: TRBJ1-2

CDR3 DNA: TGTGCCAGCAGCAAGGGGGACAGGGACACAGATACGCAGTATTTT
CDR3 protein: CASSKGDRDTDTQYF
clone size: NA
V gene: TRBV9
D gene: TRBD1
J gene: TRBJ2-3

CDR3 DNA: TGTGCCATCAGTGATGCGATCGAGCAGTACTTC
CDR3 protein: CAISDAIEQYF
clone size: NA
V gene: TRBV10-3
D gene: NA
J gene: TRBJ2-7

CDR3 DNA: TGTGCCAGTAGACTAACCGGGGCAAGCAATCAGCCCCAGCATTTT
CDR3 protein: CASRLTGASNQPQHF
clone size: NA
V gene: TRBV19
D gene: NA
J gene: TRBJ1-5

CDR3 DNA: TGTGCCAGCAGTTTCTCGGGGGGCCTCTACGAGCAGTACTTC
CDR3 protein: CASSFSGGLYEQYF
clone size: once
V gene: TRBV27
D gene: NA
J gene: TRBJ2-7

CDR3 DNA: TGTGCCAGCAACTGGGTTAGCAATCAGCCCCAGCATTTT
CDR3 protein: CASNWVSNQPQHF
clone size: NA
V gene: TRBV2
D gene: NA
J gene: TRBJ1-5

CDR3 DNA: TGTGCCAGCAGTGACCTTCAGCCGGGACACTCCTATGGCTACACCTTC
CDR3 protein: CASSDLQPGHSYGYTF
clone size: NA
V gene: TRBV2
D gene: NA
J gene: TRBJ1-2

CDR3 DNA: TGTGCCAGCGGGACTGAAACCGGGGCTGGCTACACCTTC
CDR3 protein: CASGTETGAGYTF
clone size: NA
V gene: TRBV5-4
D gene: NA
J gene: TRBJ1-2

CDR3 DNA: TGTGCCAGCAGCTTGGGGAGGGACTCCTTCTACGAGCAGTACTTC
CDR3 protein: CASSLGRDSFYEQYF
clone size: NA
V gene: TRBV5-6
D gene: NA
J gene: TRBJ2-7

CDR3 DNA: TGTGCCAGCAGTTACTCGCCAGGGCGGGATAATTCACCCCTCCACTTT
CDR3 protein: CASSYSPGRDNSPLHF
clone size: NA
V gene: TRBV6-6
D gene: NA
J gene: TRBJ1-6

CDR3 DNA: TGTGCCAGCAGCTACAGGGGGGGAGAGACCCAGTACTTC
CDR3 protein: CASSYRGGETQYF
clone size: once
V gene: TRBV7-6
D gene: NA
J gene: TRBJ2-5

CDR3 DNA: TGCGCCAGCAGCCAGACTAGCGGGGCCACATACAATGAGCAGTTCTTC
CDR3 protein: CASSQTSGATYNEQFF
clone size: NA
V gene: TRBV5-1
D gene: TRBD2
J gene: TRBJ2-1

CDR3 DNA: TGTGCCAGCAGTGAGGGGGAGGGTTCCTATAATTCACCCCTCCACTTT
CDR3 protein: CASSEGEGSYNSPLHF
clone size: NA
V gene: TRBV6-1
D gene: NA
J gene: TRBJ1-6

CDR3 DNA: TGTGCCAGCAGCCTCACTAGCGGGGGGGCCAATCGGAGAGAGCAGTACTTC
CDR3 protein: CASSLTSGGANRREQYF
clone size: NA
V gene: TRBV7-2
D gene: TRBD2
J gene: TRBJ2-7

CDR3 DNA: TGTGCCAGTAGGGGTAGGCAAGACCCCGAGCAGTACTTC
CDR3 protein: CASRGRQDPEQYF
clone size: NA
V gene: TRBV19
D gene: NA
J gene: TRBJ2-7

CDR3 DNA: TGTGCCACCTATCGGGACGGAGCCTACGAGCAGTACTTC
CDR3 protein: CATYRDGAYEQYF
clone size: NA
V gene: TRBV10-3
D gene: NA
J gene: TRBJ2-7

CDR3 DNA: TGTGCCAGCAGTTACTCGAGGGGGGCCGACACTGAAGCTTTCTTT
CDR3 protein: CASSYSRGADTEAFF
clone size: NA
V gene: TRBV6-5
D gene: NA
J gene: TRBJ1-1

CDR3 DNA: TGTGCCAGCACCGGGACAGGGTCTAACTATGGCTACACCTTC
CDR3 protein: CASTGTGSNYGYTF
clone size: NA
V gene: TRBV6-6
D gene: TRBD1
J gene: TRBJ1-2

CDR3 DNA: TGTGCCAGCAGTAAAGGGCGGGACGAGCAGTACTTC
CDR3 protein: CASSKGRDEQYF
clone size: NA
V gene: TRBV6-5
D gene: NA
J gene: TRBJ2-7

CDR3 DNA: TGTGCCAGTAGTATCCAGCGGGGGGCGGGGGATACGCAGTATTTT
CDR3 protein: CASSIQRGAGDTQYF
clone size: NA
V gene: TRBV19
D gene: TRBD2
J gene: TRBJ2-3

CDR3 DNA: TGTGCCAGCAGCCGGGGCAGGGGCGGGGAGCTGTTTTTT
CDR3 protein: CASSRGRGGELFF
clone size: few
V gene: TRBV9
D gene: NA
J gene: TRBJ2-2

CDR3 DNA: TGTGCCAGCAGCTCTGGTGGATTGACCTACAATGAGCAGTTCTTC
CDR3 protein: CASSSGGLTYNEQFF
clone size: NA
V gene: TRBV7-2
D gene: NA
J gene: TRBJ2-1

CDR3 DNA: TGCGCCAGCAGCCAAGATCGGTGGGGGCCTAATTCACCCCTCCACTTT
CDR3 protein: CASSQDRWGPNSPLHF
clone size: NA
V gene: TRBV4-3
D gene: NA
J gene: TRBJ1-6

CDR3 DNA: TGTGCCAGCAGTCCGGGGACAGGTAGCACAGATACGCAGTATTTT
CDR3 protein: CASSPGTGSTDTQYF
clone size: NA
V gene: TRBV6-6
D gene: TRBD1
J gene: TRBJ2-3

CDR3 DNA: TGTGCCAGTAGTCCCGGGGCGGGGATGGGCCTTTCCGAGCAGTACTTC
CDR3 protein: CASSPGAGMGLSEQYF
clone size: NA
V gene: TRBV19
D gene: NA
J gene: TRBJ2-7

CDR3 DNA: TGTGCCAGCAGCTCCGGGGGTTCAAGAACTGAAGCTTTCTTT
CDR3 protein: CASSSGGSRTEAFF
clone size: NA
V gene: TRBV7-3
D gene: NA
J gene: TRBJ1-1

CDR3 DNA: TGCAGCGTTGAGAGGGGTGCCTATGGCTACACCTTC
CDR3 protein: CSVERGAYGYTF
clone size: few
V gene: TRBV29-1
D gene: NA
J gene: TRBJ1-2